The 32 T cell receptor beta chains in this list originate from one sample, sequenced in a study of T cell responses to AZD1222 COVID-19 vaccine. Some clones are missing from TCRdb's copy, which holds only in-frame ones; the method was immunoSEQ multiplex PCR. The table has under 150,000 clones, roughly 85% seen once; the top ten hold about 17%. The sequences come from peripheral blood, collected on day 0 of MenACWY control vaccination. These receptors all come from an adult in good health.

This chain connects TRBV4-2 to TRBJ1-2, with D possibly matching TRBD1 (6 bases). The CDR3 has 18 amino acids. V was pared by 1 base and J by 0 bases, with 18 bases between. The germline gives CDR1 LGHNA, CDR2 YNFKEQ. The CDR3 nucleotides read TGTGCCAGCAGCCAAGTGTATAGGGACACTGATTCTAACTATGGCTACACCTTC. Its translation: CASSQVYRDTDSNYGYTF.

This chain's CDR3 is CASRRSGETQYF. The CDR3 bases are TGTGCCAGTCGGCGCAGTGGGGAGACCCAGTACTTC. This rearrangement joins TRBV19 to TRBJ2-5; D not certain. Looked up from germline, CDR1 is LNHDA and CDR2 is SQIVND (reference sequence). Trimming cost V 8 bases and J 5 bases, with 12 bases left between them. This CDR3 region has 12 residues.

The chain joins TRBV12-3 or TRBV12-4 to TRBJ2-5; tentatively, D is TRBD1 (5 bases). The CDR3 has 13 residues. V dropped 6 bases and J dropped 4 bases, with 12 bases sitting between them. The CDR3 protein is CASRDQGRETQYF. The CDR3 DNA follows: TGTGCCAGCAGGGATCAGGGTAGAGAGACCCAGTACTTC.

The chain is built from TRBV7-2 and TRBJ1-5, with D possibly matching TRBD1 (5 bases). V was shortened by 1 base and J by 4 bases, with 17 bases between the two germline ends. Per germline, CDR1 SGHTA and CDR2 FQGNSA. CDR3 length: 17 residues. The CDR3 DNA follows: TGTGCCAGCAGCTTAGATTTAGGGGCACGACAGAATCAGCCCCAGCATTTT. The encoded protein is CASSLDLGARQNQPQHF.

With regard to this clone: The junction does not match germline at one end; this may be a read error. The chain uses TRBV2 and TRBJ2-7; D is perhaps TRBD2 (7 bases). Germline-derived CDR1 and CDR2 are SNHLY and FYNNEI. This CDR3 has 13 residues. The chain's CDR3 is CASSPRAGDKGDF. CDR3 coding DNA: TGTGCCAGCAGTCCCCGTGCGGGAGATAAGGGGGACTTC.

V gene TRBV5-8 combines with J gene TRBJ2-1, with 10 positions matching TRBD2. Germline V gives CDR1 SGHTS, CDR2 YDEGEE. The ends lost 0 bases at V and 2 bases at J; junction bases unmatched: 5. This CDR3 is built from 17 residues. The CDR3 bases are TGTGCCAGCAGCTTGGGTGTGCTAGCGGGAGCCTACAATGAGCAGTTCTTC. Amino acid sequence: CASSLGVLAGAYNEQFF.

This clone was observed a handful of times. The rearrangement links TRBV2 to TRBJ1-1, with D hard to call. The length of the CDR3 is 14 residues. The germline gives CDR1 SNHLY, CDR2 FYNNEI. With 7 bases removed from V and 8 bases from J, the gap between germline ends came to 20 bases. The CDR3 nucleotides are TGTGCCAGCATGCCTACTACCGGGGTCTTAGAAGCTTTCTTT. The encoded protein is CASMPTTGVLEAFF.

V gene TRBV4-1 combines with J gene TRBJ1-5; tentatively, D is TRBD1 (6 bases). The V gene's germline CDR1 is MGHRA and CDR2 YSYEKL. The CDR3 has 18 amino acids. V dropped 3 bases and J dropped 0 bases, with 18 bases sitting between them. CDR3 loop: CASSHRLDRPNSNQPQHF. As DNA, the CDR3 is TGCGCCAGCAGCCATAGACTAGACAGGCCTAATAGCAATCAGCCCCAGCATTTT.

This chain joins TRBV24-1 and TRBJ2-7, with 7 positions matching TRBD2. The length of the CDR3 is 17 residues. Germline V lookup: CDR1 KGHDR, CDR2 SFDVKD. V dropped 1 base and J dropped 6; count of bases not matched to a gene: 14. CDR3 sequence: CATSDFLLGLGWREQYF. In DNA, the CDR3 is TGTGCCACCAGTGATTTCCTACTCGGACTAGGATGGCGCGAGCAGTACTTC.

The genes are TRBV24-1 and TRBJ2-3, with TRBD2 as a possible D gene (5 bases). V lost 6 bases, J lost 6 bases, and 9 bases lay in between. Germline assignment: CDR1 KGHDR and CDR2 SFDVKD. This CDR3 comprises 12 residues. CDR3 DNA sequence: TGTGCCACCAGTTTAGGGAGCGATACGCAGTATTTT. Its translation is CATSLGSDTQYF.

This clone was counted a few times. The chain combines TRBV2 with TRBJ2-7, with D hard to call. Trimming shortened V by 6 bases and J by 2 bases, and 5 bases separated the two germline ends. The germline gives CDR1 SNHLY, CDR2 FYNNEI. The CDR3 is 11 amino acids. CDR3 nucleotides: TGTGCCAGCAGCCAGGCCTACGAGCAGTACTTC. It is translated as CASSQAYEQYF. Supplemented by reference TRBV2 and TRBJ2-7, the full variable domain reads EPEVTQTPSHQVTQMGQEVILRCVPISNHLYFYWYRQILGQKVEFLVSFYNNEISEKSEIFDDQFSVERPDGSNFTLKIRSTKLEDSAMYFCASSQAYEQYFGPGTRLTVT.

The chain is built from TRBV7-6 and TRBJ2-2, with a possible D match to TRBD2 (6 bases). Germline V gene data show CDR1 as SGHVS and CDR2 as FNYEAQ. This CDR3 comprises 17 residues. V was trimmed by 4 bases and J by 1 base, leaving 16 bases between them. Here the CDR3 DNA reads TGTGCCAGCAGCTCTCTGGCTAGCGTCGAGAACACCGGGGAGCTGTTTTTT. Translating it yields CASSSLASVENTGELFF.

The chain links TRBV14 to TRBJ2-2, with 7 bases fitting TRBD1. The length of the CDR3 is 17 residues. Germline CDR1 and CDR2: SGHDN and FVKESK. Trimming took 4 bases from V and 6 from J; bases not matched to a gene: 14. DNA of the CDR3: TGTGCCAGCAGCCCAGGGACAGTCTACTTAGGGGCCGGGGAGCTGTTTTTT. Protein: CASSPGTVYLGAGELFF.

The chain uses TRBV6-5 and TRBJ2-7; 12 bases fit TRBD2. The CDR3 sequence is 15 residues long. Trimming took 4 bases from V and 2 from J; bases not matched to a gene: 3. The germline V gene encodes CDR1 MNHEY and CDR2 SVGAGI. DNA for the CDR3: TGTGCCAGCAGTTCGCTAGCGGGAGGGCCCTACGAGCAGTACTTC. This codes for CASSSLAGGPYEQYF.

The rearrangement joins TRBV29-1 to TRBJ2-7; 7 positions match TRBD2. The CDR3 runs to 15 residues. Germline V CDR1 and CDR2: SQVTM, ANQGSEA. The ends lost 3 bases at V and 0 bases at J; junction bases unmatched: 8. The CDR3 DNA reads TGCAGCGTTGAGATTGGCGGGAGTAGCTCCTACGAGCAGTACTTC. This encodes CSVEIGGSSSYEQYF.

The chain combines TRBV5-4 with TRBJ2-5, with D perhaps TRBD1 or TRBD2 (6 bases each). V lost 3 bases and J lost 2, with 17 bases in between. Germline V gene sequence: CDR1 SGHNT, CDR2 YYREEE (reference sequence). This CDR3 has 16 residues. The CDR3 region is CASSWAGLTGQETQYF. CDR3 in DNA: TGTGCCAGCAGCTGGGCGGGGCTTACAGGGCAAGAGACCCAGTACTTC.

The chain links TRBV18 to TRBJ1-1, with TRBD1 matching over 7 bases. Trimming removed 5 bases from V and 1 base from J; junction bases left unmatched: 4. CDR1 is KGHSH and CDR2 is LQKENI in the germline V gene. This CDR3 is 14 amino acids long. The CDR3 is CASSEQGGNTEAFF. CDR3 nucleotide sequence: TGTGCCAGCTCAGAGCAGGGGGGGAACACTGAAGCTTTCTTT.

V gene TRBV18 combines with J gene TRBJ2-7; D gene ambiguous. Trimming stripped 2 bases from V and 3 bases from J, with 8 bases between. This CDR3 comprises 13 residues. Germline V gene sequence: CDR1 KGHSH, CDR2 LQKENI. The CDR3 here is CASSPRQNYEQYF. CDR3 in DNA: TGTGCCAGCTCACCAAGACAAAACTACGAGCAGTACTTC. The variable domain in full, with the rest retrieved from reference TRBV18 and TRBJ2-7, is NAGVMQNPRHLVRRRGQEARLRCSPMKGHSHVYWYRQLPEEGLKFMVYLQKENIIDESGMPKERFSAEFPKEGPSILRIQQVVRGDSAAYFCASSPRQNYEQYFGPGTRLTVT.

The chain couples TRBV11-2 to TRBJ2-2, with D hard to call. The V gene lost 3 bases and the J gene lost 1 base, with 12 bases spanning the gap. The germline V gene has CDR1 SGHAT and CDR2 FQNNGV. The CDR3 has 16 residues. This chain's CDR3 is CASSFPWVENTGELFF. The CDR3 DNA is TGTGCCAGCAGCTTCCCCTGGGTCGAGAACACCGGGGAGCTGTTTTTT.

V and J are TRBV5-1 and TRBJ2-1, with 8 positions matching TRBD2. Germline V CDR1 and CDR2: SGHRS, YFSETQ. The CDR3 covers 14 residues. After removal of 2 bases from V and 8 bases from J, the junction contained 6 bases not matched to a gene. The CDR3 loop is CASSFLREVYEQFF. CDR3 coding DNA: TGCGCCAGCAGCTTCTTGCGGGAGGTCTATGAGCAGTTCTTC.

The table lists this clone with a count of one. J is TRBJ2-7 and V is TRBV2; D is possibly TRBD2 (5 bases). With 4 bases removed from V and 3 bases from J, the gap between germline ends came to 10 bases. The V gene's germline CDR1 is SNHLY and CDR2 FYNNEI. The CDR3 has 13 residues. In DNA, the CDR3 is TGTGCCAGCAGTGTTTCGGGGAACTACGAGCAGTACTTC. It yields the protein CASSVSGNYEQYF.

The chain joins TRBV9 to TRBJ2-7, with D possibly TRBD1 on 6 matching bases. The CDR3 consists of 15 residues. V was trimmed by 4 bases and J by 2 bases, leaving 16 bases between them. The germline CDR1 and CDR2 sequences are SGDLS and YYNGEE. DNA of the CDR3: TGTGCCAGCAGCTACCGTCTCGGACAGACCTACGAGCAGTACTTC. This sequence encodes CASSYRLGQTYEQYF.

V usage is TRBV19 and J usage is TRBJ1-3; D call uncertain. The CDR3 runs 13 residues. Trimming shortened V by 8 bases and J by 0 bases, and 8 bases separated the two germline ends. Germline CDR1 LNHDA, CDR2 SQIVND (reference sequence). CDR3 loop: CASSWLSGNTIYF. CDR3 bases: TGTGCCAGTTCTTGGCTCTCTGGAAACACCATATATTTT.

This clone was counted between two and nine times. The V and J genes are TRBV18 and TRBJ2-7; possibly TRBD1 for D (5 bases). This CDR3 region has 15 residues. Germline V gene sequence: CDR1 KGHSH, CDR2 LQKENI. V gave up 3 bases and J gave up 7 bases, with 19 bases separating them. The CDR3 loop is CASSPGPGSAREQYF. CDR3 bases: TGTGCCAGCTCACCCGGGCCAGGGTCGGCTAGGGAGCAGTACTTC.

The CDR3 sequence is CASRPQTSREFF. The CDR3 coding sequence is TGTGCCAGCAGGCCACAAACTAGCCGGGAGTTCTTC. This sequence joins TRBV6-5 and TRBJ2-1; possibly TRBD2 for D (6 bases). The CDR3 extends over 12 amino acids. Germline loops: CDR1 MNHEY, CDR2 SVGAGI. Between the trimmed V and J ends, which lost 6 bases and 14 bases, there was a span of 17 bases.

Comments on this clone: The sample holds other DNA sequences that translate to the same CDR3. V gene TRBV7-6 combines with J gene TRBJ1-1, with D hard to call. This CDR3 has 15 amino acids. The ends were cut back, 2 bases at V and 7 bases at J, with 17 bases in the middle. The V gene's germline CDR1 is SGHVS and CDR2 FNYEAQ. CDR3 in amino acids: CASSLMAGGAGEAFF. CDR3 sequence (DNA): TGTGCCAGCAGCTTAATGGCAGGTGGCGCCGGTGAAGCTTTCTTT.

The rearrangement links TRBV21-1 to TRBJ1-3. TRBV21-1 is designated a pseudogene. CDR3 length equals 15 residues. The CDR3 DNA sequence: TGTGCCAGCATCACGGCCGGGACTTCCGGAAACACCATATATTTT. Amino acid sequence: CASITAGTSGNTIYF.

The V call is TRBV6-1, the J call TRBJ2-3, with D perhaps matching TRBD1 (5 bases). V lost 2 bases and J lost 2, with 11 bases in between. CDR3 size: 15 residues. The germline gives CDR1 MNHNS, CDR2 SASEGT. The CDR3 protein is CASSEWGAITDTQYF. The CDR3 DNA reads TGTGCCAGCAGTGAATGGGGCGCAATCACAGATACGCAGTATTTT.

V and J are TRBV18 and TRBJ2-1, with a tentative D call TRBD2 (6 bases). This CDR3 has 14 residues. CDR1 is KGHSH and CDR2 is LQKENI in the germline V gene. Between the trimmed V and J ends, which lost 0 bases and 10 bases, there was a span of 13 bases. The CDR3 DNA is TGTGCCAGCTCACCACCGCACGGCGGGGACGAGCAGTTCTTC. It is translated as CASSPPHGGDEQFF.

This chain joins TRBV28 and TRBJ1-1; D not resolved. This CDR3 is 14 amino acids long. Trimming cost V 5 bases and J 3 bases, with 13 bases left between them. Per germline, CDR1 MDHEN and CDR2 SYDVKM. The CDR3, as DNA: TGTGCCAGCAGTCCCCTAGTAGTAGACACTGAAGCTTTCTTT. Encoded protein: CASSPLVVDTEAFF. The whole variable domain, remainder taken from reference TRBV28 and TRBJ1-1, is DVKVTQSSRYLVKRTGEKVFLECVQDMDHENMFWYRQDPGLGLRLIYFSYDVKMKEKGDIPEGYSVSREKKERFSLILESASTNQTSMYLCASSPLVVDTEAFFGQGTRLTVV.

The V gene is TRBV5-1, the J gene TRBJ1-1; D uncertain. This CDR3 has 13 residues. V was clipped by 0 bases and J by 6 bases, with 9 bases between them. Germline assignment: CDR1 SGHRS and CDR2 YFSETQ. As DNA, the CDR3 is TGCGCCAGCAGCTTGGAAGCAGCCTCTGAAGCTTTCTTT. Translating it yields CASSLEAASEAFF.

This clone has only one observation. The V and J genes are TRBV3-1 (or the pseudogene TRBV3-2) and TRBJ2-1; 12 nucleotides agree with TRBD1. Looked up from germline, CDR1 is LGHDT and CDR2 is YNNKEL (reference sequence). CDR3 length: 13 amino acids. The V segment lost 8 bases and the J segment 9 bases; nucleotides outside the gene matches: 5. This CDR3 reads CASGDRGLVEQFF. The DNA for the CDR3 is TGTGCCAGCGGGGACAGGGGGCTCGTTGAGCAGTTCTTC.